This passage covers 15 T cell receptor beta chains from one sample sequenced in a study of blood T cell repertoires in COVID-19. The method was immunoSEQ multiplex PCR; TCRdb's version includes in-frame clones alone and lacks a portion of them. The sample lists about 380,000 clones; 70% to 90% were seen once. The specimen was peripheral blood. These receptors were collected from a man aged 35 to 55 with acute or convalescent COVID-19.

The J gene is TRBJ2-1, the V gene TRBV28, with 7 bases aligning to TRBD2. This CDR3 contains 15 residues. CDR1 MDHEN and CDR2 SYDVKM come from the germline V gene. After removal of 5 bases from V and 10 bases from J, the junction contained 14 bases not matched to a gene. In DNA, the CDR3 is TGTGCCAGCAGTACAAACCGGGACTACTCTTTCGAGCAGTTCTTC. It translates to CASSTNRDYSFEQFF.

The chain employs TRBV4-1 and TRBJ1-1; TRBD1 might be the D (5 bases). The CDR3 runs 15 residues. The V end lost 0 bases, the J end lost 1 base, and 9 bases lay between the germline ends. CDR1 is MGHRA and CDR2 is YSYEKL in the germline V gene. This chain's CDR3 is CASSQDRQGNTEAFF. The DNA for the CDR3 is TGCGCCAGCAGCCAAGATCGGCAGGGGAACACTGAAGCTTTCTTT.

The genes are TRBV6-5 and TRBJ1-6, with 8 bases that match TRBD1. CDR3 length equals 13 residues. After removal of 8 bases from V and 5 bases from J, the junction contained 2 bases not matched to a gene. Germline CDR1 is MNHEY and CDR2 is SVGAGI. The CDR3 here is CASADRDNSPLHF. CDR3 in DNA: TGTGCCAGCGCGGACAGGGATAATTCACCCCTCCACTTT.

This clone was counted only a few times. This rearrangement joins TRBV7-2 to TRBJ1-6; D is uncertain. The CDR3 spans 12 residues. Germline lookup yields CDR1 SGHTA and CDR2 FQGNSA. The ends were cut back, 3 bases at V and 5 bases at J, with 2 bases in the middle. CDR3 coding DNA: TGTGCCAGCAGCTTCAATAATTCACCCCTCCACTTT. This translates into CASSFNNSPLHF. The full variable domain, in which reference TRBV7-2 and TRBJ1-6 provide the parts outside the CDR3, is GAGVSQSPSNKVTEKGKDVELRCDPISGHTALYWYRQSLGQGLEFLIYFQGNSAPDKSGLPSDRFSAERTGGSVSTLTIQRTQQEDSAVYLCASSFNNSPLHFGNGTRLTVT.

CDR3 sequence reads: CASGLDRGTPAFF. The CDR3 region has the DNA TGTGCTAGTGGTTTGGACAGGGGTACACCCGCTTTCTTT. J is TRBJ1-1 and V is TRBV12-5, with 7 bases aligning to TRBD1. The V segment lost 1 base and the J segment 11 bases; nucleotides outside the gene matches: 7. Germline V gene lookup returns CDR1 LGHNT and CDR2 FRNRAP. The CDR3 totals 13 residues. Full variable domain (outside the CDR3, taken from reference TRBV12-5 and TRBJ1-1): DARVTQTPRHKVTEMGQEVTMRCQPILGHNTVFWYRQTMMQGLELLAYFRNRAPLDDSGMPKDRFSAEMPDATLATLKIQPSEPRDSAVYFCASGLDRGTPAFFGQGTRLTVV.

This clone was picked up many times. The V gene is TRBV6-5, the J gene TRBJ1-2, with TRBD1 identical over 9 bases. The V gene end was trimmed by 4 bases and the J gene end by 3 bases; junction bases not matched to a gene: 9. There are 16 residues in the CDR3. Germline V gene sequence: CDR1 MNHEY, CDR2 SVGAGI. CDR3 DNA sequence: TGTGCCAGCAGTTCTTTCCGACAGGGGGGCGACTATGGCTACACCTTC. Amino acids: CASSSFRQGGDYGYTF.

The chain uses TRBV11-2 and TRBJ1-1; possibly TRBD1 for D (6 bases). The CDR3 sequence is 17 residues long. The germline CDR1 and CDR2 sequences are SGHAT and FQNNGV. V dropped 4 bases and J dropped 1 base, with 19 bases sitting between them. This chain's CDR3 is CASSSTPRDRRNTEAFF. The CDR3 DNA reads TGTGCCAGCAGCTCGACCCCACGAGACAGGCGGAACACTGAAGCTTTCTTT.

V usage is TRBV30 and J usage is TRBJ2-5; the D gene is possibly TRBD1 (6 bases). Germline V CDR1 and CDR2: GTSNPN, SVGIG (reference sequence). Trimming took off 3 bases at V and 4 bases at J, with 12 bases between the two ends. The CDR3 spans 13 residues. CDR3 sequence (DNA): TGTGCCTGGAGGATGGGGGCCGGAGAGACCCAGTACTTC. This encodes CAWRMGAGETQYF.

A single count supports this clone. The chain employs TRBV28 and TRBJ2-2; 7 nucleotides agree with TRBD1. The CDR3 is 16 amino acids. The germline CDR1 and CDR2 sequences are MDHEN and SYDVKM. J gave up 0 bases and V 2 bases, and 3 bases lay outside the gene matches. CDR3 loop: CASSLNRGSNTGELFF. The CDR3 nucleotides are TGTGCCAGCAGTTTAAACAGGGGTTCGAACACCGGGGAGCTGTTTTTT.

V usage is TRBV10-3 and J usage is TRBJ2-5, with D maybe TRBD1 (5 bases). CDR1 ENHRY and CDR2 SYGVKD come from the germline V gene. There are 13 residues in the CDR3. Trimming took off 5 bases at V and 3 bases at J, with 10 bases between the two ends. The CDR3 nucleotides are TGTGCCATCAGTCGGACACGGGAAGAGACCCAGTACTTC. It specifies CAISRTREETQYF.

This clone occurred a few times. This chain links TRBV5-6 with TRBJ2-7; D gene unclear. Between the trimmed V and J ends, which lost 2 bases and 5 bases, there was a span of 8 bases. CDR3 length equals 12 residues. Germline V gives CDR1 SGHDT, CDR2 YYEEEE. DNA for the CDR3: TGTGCCAGCAGCTTTGGCCAAAACGAGCAGTACTTC. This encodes CASSFGQNEQYF.

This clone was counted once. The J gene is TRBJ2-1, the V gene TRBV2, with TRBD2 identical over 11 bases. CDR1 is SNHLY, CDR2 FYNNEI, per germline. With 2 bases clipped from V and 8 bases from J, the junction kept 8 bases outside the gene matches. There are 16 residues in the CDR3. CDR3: CASSELLAGEFDEQFF. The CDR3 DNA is TGTGCCAGCAGTGAATTACTAGCGGGAGAATTCGATGAGCAGTTCTTC.

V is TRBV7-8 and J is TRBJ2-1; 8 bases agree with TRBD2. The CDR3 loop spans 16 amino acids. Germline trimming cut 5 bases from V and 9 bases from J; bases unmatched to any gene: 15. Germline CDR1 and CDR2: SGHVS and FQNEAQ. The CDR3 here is CASSIEERERYFEQFF. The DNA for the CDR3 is TGTGCCAGCAGCATCGAGGAGCGGGAGCGGTACTTTGAGCAGTTCTTC.

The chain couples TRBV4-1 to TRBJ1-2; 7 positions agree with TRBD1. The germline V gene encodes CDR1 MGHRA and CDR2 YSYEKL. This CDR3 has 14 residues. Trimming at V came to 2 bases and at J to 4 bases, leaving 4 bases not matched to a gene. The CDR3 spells CASSQTDRVYGYTF. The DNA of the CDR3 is TGCGCCAGCAGCCAAACCGACAGGGTCTATGGCTACACCTTC.

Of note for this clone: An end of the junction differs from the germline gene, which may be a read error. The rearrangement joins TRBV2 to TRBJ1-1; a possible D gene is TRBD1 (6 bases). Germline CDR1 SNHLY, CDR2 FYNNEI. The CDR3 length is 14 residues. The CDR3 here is CASNEWGPGTEAFF. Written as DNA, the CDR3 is TGTGCCAGCAATGAATGGGGGCCCGGCACTGAAGCTTTCTTT. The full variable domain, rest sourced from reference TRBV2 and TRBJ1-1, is EPEVTQTPSHQVTQMGQEVILRCVPISNHLYFYWYRQILGQKVEFLVSFYNNEISEKSEIFDDQFSVERPDGSNFTLKIRSTKLEDSAMYFCASNEWGPGTEAFFGQGTRLTVV.